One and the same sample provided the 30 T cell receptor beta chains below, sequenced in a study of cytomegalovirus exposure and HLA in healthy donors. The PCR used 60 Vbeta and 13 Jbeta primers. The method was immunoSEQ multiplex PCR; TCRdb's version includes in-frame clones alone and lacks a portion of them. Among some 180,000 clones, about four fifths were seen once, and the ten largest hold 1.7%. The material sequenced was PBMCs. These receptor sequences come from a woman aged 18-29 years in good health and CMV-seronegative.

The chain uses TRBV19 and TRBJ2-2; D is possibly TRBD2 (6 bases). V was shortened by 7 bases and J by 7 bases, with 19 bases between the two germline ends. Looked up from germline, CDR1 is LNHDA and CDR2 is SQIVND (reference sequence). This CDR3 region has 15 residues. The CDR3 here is CASNAREPSIGELFF. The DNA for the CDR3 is TGTGCCAGTAACGCCCGGGAGCCATCAATCGGGGAGCTGTTTTTT.

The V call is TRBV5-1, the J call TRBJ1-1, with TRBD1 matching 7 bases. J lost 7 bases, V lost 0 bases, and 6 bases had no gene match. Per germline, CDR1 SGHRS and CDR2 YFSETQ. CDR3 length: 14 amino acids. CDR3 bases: TGCGCCAGCAGCTTGGTACAGGGGACGGGTGAAGCTTTCTTT. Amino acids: CASSLVQGTGEAFF.

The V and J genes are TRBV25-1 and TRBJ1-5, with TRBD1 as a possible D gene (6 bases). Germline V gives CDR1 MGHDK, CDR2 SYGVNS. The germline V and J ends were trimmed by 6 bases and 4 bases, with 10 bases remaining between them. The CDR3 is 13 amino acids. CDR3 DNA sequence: TGTGCCAGCAGAGGGGGTCCTAATCAGCCCCAGCATTTT. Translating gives CASRGGPNQPQHF.

CDR3 sequence (DNA): TGCGCCAGCAGCCAGGGACTAGCGCCCGCCGGAGATACGCAGTATTTT. Protein: CASSQGLAPAGDTQYF. V and J are TRBV4-3 and TRBJ2-3; TRBD2 matches at 10 bases. There are 16 residues in the CDR3. Germline values: CDR1 LGHNA, CDR2 YSLEER. V lost 3 bases, J lost 5 bases, and 8 bases stayed unmatched.

The CDR3 spells CASSQAGRGDNEQFF. CDR3 in DNA: TGCGCCAGCAGCCAAGCGGGGCGGGGGGACAATGAGCAGTTCTTC. The rearrangement links TRBV4-3 to TRBJ2-1, with 8 bases lining up with TRBD2. The V and J ends lost 1 base and 5 bases, in that order; junction bases with no gene match: 4. CDR1 LGHNA and CDR2 YSLEER come from the germline V gene. The CDR3 covers 15 residues.

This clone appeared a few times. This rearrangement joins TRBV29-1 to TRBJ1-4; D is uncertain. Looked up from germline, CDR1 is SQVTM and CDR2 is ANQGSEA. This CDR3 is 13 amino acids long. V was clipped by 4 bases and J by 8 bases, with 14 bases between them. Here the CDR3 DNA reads TGCAGCGTTGTCTCGGGAGGGAAGGAAAAACTGTTTTTT. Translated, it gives CSVVSGGKEKLFF.

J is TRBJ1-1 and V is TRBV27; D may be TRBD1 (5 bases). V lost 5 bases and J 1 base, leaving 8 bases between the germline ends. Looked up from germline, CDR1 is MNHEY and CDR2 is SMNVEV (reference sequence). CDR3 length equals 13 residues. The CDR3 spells CASSIQENTEAFF. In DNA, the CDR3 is TGTGCCAGCAGTATACAGGAGAACACTGAAGCTTTCTTT.

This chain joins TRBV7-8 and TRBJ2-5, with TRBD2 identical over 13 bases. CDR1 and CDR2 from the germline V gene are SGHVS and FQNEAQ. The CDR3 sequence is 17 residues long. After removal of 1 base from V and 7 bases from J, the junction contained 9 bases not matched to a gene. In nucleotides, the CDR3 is TGTGCCAGCAGCTTAGTTAGGACTAGCGGGAGCGTGTCGACCCAGTACTTC. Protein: CASSLVRTSGSVSTQYF.

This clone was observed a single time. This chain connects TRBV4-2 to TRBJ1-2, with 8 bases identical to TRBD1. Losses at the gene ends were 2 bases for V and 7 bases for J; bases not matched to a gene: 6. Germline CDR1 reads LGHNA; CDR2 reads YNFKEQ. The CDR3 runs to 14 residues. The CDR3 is CASSQLDRESGYTF. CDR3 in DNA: TGTGCCAGCAGCCAACTGGACAGGGAAAGTGGCTACACCTTC.

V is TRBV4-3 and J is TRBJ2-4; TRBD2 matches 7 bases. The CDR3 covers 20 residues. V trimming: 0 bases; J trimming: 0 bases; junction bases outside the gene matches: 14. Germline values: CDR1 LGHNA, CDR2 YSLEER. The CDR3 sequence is CASSQEREANIKLAKNIQYF. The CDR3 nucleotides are TGCGCCAGCAGCCAAGAACGGGAGGCAAACATAAAACTAGCCAAAAACATTCAGTACTTC.

The CDR3 sequence: CASLQGNQETQYF. The CDR3 coding sequence is TGTGCCAGCCTACAGGGCAATCAAGAGACCCAGTACTTC. The rearrangement uses TRBV18 and TRBJ2-5, with a possible D match to TRBD1 (6 bases). CDR1 is KGHSH, CDR2 LQKENI, per germline. The V gene lost 8 bases and the J gene lost 2 bases, with 12 bases spanning the gap. The CDR3 is 13 amino acids.

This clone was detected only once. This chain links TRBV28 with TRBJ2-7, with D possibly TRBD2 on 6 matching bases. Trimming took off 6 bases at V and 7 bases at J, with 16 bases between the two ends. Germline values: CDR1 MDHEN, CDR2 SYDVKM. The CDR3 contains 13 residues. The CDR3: CASRGGTPFEQYF. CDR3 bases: TGTGCCAGCAGGGGCGGGACTCCTTTTGAGCAGTACTTC.

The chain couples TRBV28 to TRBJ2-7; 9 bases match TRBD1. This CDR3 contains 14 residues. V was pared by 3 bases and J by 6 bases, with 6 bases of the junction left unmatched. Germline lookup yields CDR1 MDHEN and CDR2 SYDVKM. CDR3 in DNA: TGTGCCAGCAGTTTTGGGACAGGGCGACGCGAGCAGTACTTC. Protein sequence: CASSFGTGRREQYF.

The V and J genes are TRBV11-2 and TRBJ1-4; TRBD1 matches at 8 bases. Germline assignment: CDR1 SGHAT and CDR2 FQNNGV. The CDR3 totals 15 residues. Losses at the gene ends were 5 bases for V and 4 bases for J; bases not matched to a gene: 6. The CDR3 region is CASSPGDRFNEKLFF. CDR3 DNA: TGTGCCAGCAGCCCGGGGGACAGGTTTAATGAAAAACTGTTTTTT.

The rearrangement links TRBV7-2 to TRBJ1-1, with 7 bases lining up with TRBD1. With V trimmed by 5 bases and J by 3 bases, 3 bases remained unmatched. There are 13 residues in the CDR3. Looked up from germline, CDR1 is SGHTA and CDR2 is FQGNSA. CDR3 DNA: TGTGCCAGCAGCCCTACAGGGGACACTGAAGCTTTCTTT. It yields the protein CASSPTGDTEAFF.

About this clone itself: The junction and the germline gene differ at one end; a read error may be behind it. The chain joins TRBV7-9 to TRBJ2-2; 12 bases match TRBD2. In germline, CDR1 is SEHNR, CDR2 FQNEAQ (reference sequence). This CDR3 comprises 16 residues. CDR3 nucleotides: TGTTCCAGCAGCTCGCTAGCGGGAGGGCACACCGGGGAGCTGTTTTTT. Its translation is CSSSSLAGGHTGELFF.

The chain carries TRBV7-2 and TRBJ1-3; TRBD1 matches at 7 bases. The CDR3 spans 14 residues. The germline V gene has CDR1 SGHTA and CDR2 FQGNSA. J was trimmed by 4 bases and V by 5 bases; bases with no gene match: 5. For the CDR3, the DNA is TGTGCCAGCAGCCTCCAGGGGGAAGGAAACACCATATATTTT. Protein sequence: CASSLQGEGNTIYF.

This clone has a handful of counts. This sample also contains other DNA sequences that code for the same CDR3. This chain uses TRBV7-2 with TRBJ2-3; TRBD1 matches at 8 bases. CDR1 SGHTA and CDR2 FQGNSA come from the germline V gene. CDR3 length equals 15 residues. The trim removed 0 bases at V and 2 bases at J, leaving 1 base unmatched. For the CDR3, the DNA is TGTGCCAGCAGCTTAGCGACAGGGGTCACAGATACGCAGTATTTT. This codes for CASSLATGVTDTQYF. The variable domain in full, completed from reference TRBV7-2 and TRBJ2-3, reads GAGVSQSPSNKVTEKGKDVELRCDPISGHTALYWYRQSLGQGLEFLIYFQGNSAPDKSGLPSDRFSAERTGGSVSTLTIQRTQQEDSAVYLCASSLATGVTDTQYFGPGTRLTVL.

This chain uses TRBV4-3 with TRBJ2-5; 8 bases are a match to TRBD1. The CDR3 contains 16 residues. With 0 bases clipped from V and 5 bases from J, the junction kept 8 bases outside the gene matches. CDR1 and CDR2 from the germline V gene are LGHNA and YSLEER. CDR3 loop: CASSQDGQGARETQYF. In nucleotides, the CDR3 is TGCGCCAGCAGCCAAGATGGGCAGGGGGCCCGGGAGACCCAGTACTTC.

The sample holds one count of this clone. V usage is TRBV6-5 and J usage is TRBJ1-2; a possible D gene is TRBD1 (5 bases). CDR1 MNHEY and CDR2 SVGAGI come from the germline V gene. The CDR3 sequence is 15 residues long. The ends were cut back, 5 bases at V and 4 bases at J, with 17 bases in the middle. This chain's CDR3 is CASSTGGSPLYGYTF. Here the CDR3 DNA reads TGTGCCAGCAGTACGGGGGGGTCCCCTCTCTATGGCTACACCTTC.

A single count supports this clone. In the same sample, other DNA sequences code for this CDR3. The DNA for the CDR3 is TGTGCCAGCAGCTTAGCGCCAGGGGCTAACTATGGCTACACCTTC. Encoded protein: CASSLAPGANYGYTF. V usage is TRBV7-2 and J usage is TRBJ1-2; a possible D gene is TRBD1 (6 bases). The germline CDR1 and CDR2 sequences are SGHTA and FQGNSA. Trimming took off 0 bases at V and 0 bases at J, with 8 bases between the two ends. The CDR3 is 15 residues long.

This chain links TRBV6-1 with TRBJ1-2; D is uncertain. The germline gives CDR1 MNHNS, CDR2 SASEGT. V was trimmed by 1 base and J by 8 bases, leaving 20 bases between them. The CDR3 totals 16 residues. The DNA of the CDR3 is TGTGCCAGCAGTGAAGGTGCCGTGCGGTGGCTAATGGGCTACACCTTC. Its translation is CASSEGAVRWLMGYTF.

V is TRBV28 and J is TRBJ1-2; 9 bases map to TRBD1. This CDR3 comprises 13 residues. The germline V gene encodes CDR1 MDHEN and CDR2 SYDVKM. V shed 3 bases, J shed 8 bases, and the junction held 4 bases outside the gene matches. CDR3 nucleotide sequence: TGTGCCAGCAGTTTCGGGACAGGGAACGGCTACACCTTC. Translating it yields CASSFGTGNGYTF.

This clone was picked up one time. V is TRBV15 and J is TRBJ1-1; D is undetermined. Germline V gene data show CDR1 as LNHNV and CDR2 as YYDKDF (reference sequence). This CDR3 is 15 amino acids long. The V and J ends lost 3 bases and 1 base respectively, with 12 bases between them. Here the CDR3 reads CATSRGLGGNTEAFF. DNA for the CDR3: TGTGCCACCAGCAGGGGATTGGGAGGGAACACTGAAGCTTTCTTT.

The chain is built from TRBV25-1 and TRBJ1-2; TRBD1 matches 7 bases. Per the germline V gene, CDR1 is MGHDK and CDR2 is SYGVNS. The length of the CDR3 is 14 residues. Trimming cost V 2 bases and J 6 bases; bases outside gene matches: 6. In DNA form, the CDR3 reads TGTGCCAGCAGTGAACCCAGGGGGGTCAATGGCTACACCTTC. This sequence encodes CASSEPRGVNGYTF.

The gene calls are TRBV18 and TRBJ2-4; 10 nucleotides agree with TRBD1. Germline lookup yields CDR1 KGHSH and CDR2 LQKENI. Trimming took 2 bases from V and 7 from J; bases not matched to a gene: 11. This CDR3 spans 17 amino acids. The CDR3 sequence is CASSPGLGTGVKNIQYF. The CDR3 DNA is TGTGCCAGCTCACCAGGATTAGGGACAGGGGTAAAGAACATTCAGTACTTC.

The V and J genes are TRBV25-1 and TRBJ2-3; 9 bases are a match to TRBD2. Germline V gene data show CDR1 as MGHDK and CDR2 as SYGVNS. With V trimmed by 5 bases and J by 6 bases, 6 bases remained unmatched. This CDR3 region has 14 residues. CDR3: CASSFSGRGDTQYF. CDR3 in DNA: TGTGCCAGCAGTTTTAGCGGGAGAGGGGATACGCAGTATTTT.

The CDR3 nucleotides are TGTGCCAGCAGCTTGGCCGGCGTTTGGGCGTCAGGTAATTTGGATACGCAGTATTTT. Its protein is CASSLAGVWASGNLDTQYF. V is TRBV5-4 and J is TRBJ2-3; no reliable D call. This CDR3 contains 19 residues. The V gene lost 0 bases and the J gene lost 6 bases, with 26 bases spanning the gap. Germline-derived CDR1 and CDR2 are SGHNT and YYREEE (reference sequence).

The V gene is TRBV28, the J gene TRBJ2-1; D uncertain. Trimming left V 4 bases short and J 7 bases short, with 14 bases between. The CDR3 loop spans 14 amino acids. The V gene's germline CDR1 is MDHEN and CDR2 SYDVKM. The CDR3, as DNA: TGTGCCAGCAGTTCCCGCCCCTTGCGTAATGAGCAGTTCTTC. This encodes CASSSRPLRNEQFF.

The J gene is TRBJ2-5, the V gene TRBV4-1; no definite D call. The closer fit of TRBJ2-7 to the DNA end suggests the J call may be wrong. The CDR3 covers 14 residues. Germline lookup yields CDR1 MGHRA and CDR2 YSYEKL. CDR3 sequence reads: CASSQVIGFYEQYF. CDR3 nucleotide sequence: TGCGCCAGCAGCCAAGTAATCGGGTTCTACGAGCAGTACTTC.